Presented here are 20 T cell receptor beta chains from one specimen sequenced in a study of cytomegalovirus exposure and HLA in healthy donors. The PCR had 60 Vbeta and 13 Jbeta primers. Libraries were prepared by immunoSEQ multiplex PCR; TCRdb keeps only in-frame clonotypes and omits some of them. The sample lists some 83,000 clones, over 60% occurring once. Material for sequencing was PBMCs. Receptors originate from a man between 60 and 75 years old in good health and CMV-seronegative.

V gene TRBV19 combines with J gene TRBJ1-1; 7 positions match TRBD1. V dropped 5 bases and J dropped 1; count of bases not matched to a gene: 10. Germline CDR1 LNHDA, CDR2 SQIVND (reference sequence). The CDR3 covers 16 residues. The CDR3 DNA is TGTGCCAGTAGTGCCGGACAGGTCTTCAGGAACACTGAAGCTTTCTTT. Encoded protein: CASSAGQVFRNTEAFF.

V gene TRBV2 combines with J gene TRBJ2-5; TRBD2 aligns across 12 bases. V dropped 7 bases and J dropped 5; count of bases not matched to a gene: 8. The CDR3 is 15 amino acids. Germline values: CDR1 SNHLY, CDR2 FYNNEI. The chain's CDR3 is CASNLAGGPRETQYF. DNA of the CDR3: TGTGCCAGCAATCTAGCGGGGGGGCCGCGGGAGACCCAGTACTTC. The full variable domain, rest sourced from reference TRBV2 and TRBJ2-5, is EPEVTQTPSHQVTQMGQEVILRCVPISNHLYFYWYRQILGQKVEFLVSFYNNEISEKSEIFDDQFSVERPDGSNFTLKIRSTKLEDSAMYFCASNLAGGPRETQYFGPGTRLLVL.

The gene calls are TRBV18 and TRBJ2-7; D ambiguous. The CDR3 extends over 11 amino acids. CDR1 KGHSH and CDR2 LQKENI come from the germline V gene. Trimming shortened V by 3 bases and J by 5 bases, and 5 bases separated the two germline ends. DNA of the CDR3: TGTGCCAGCTCACCGGGCCACGAGCAGTACTTC. Amino acids: CASSPGHEQYF.

The CDR3 loop reads CASSYSARGNTEAFF. Here the CDR3 DNA reads TGTGCCAGCAGTTACTCGGCCAGGGGGAACACTGAAGCTTTCTTT. This rearrangement joins TRBV6-5 to TRBJ1-1; maybe TRBD1 (6 bases). Germline V CDR1 and CDR2: MNHEY, SVGAGI. This CDR3 is built from 15 residues. V gave up 0 bases and J gave up 1 base, with 9 bases separating them.

The chain uses TRBV11-2 and TRBJ2-7; D is perhaps TRBD1 (6 bases). Germline V gene lookup returns CDR1 SGHAT and CDR2 FQNNGV. This CDR3 has 15 amino acids. The germline V and J ends were trimmed by 5 bases and 2 bases, with 16 bases remaining between them. The CDR3: CASSARQVPPYEQYF. The CDR3 bases are TGTGCCAGCAGCGCCAGACAGGTCCCACCCTACGAGCAGTACTTC.

The J gene is TRBJ2-7, the V gene TRBV6-5, with 9 bases fitting TRBD2. This CDR3 region has 14 residues. Germline V gives CDR1 MNHEY, CDR2 SVGAGI. The trim removed 5 bases at V and 12 bases at J, leaving 14 bases unmatched. The DNA of the CDR3 is TGTGCCAGCAGTCCTCGGGACGGGTTAGCGGGGGCGTACTTC. Translated: CASSPRDGLAGAYF.

A few counts support this clone. The chain recombines TRBV30 with TRBJ1-1, with D unresolved. Germline V gene data show CDR1 as GTSNPN and CDR2 as SVGIG (reference sequence). This CDR3 has 13 residues. Trimming removed 2 bases at V and 5 bases at J, with 12 bases between. This CDR3 is CAWSSGVGTEAFF. Here the CDR3 DNA reads TGTGCCTGGAGTTCCGGGGTTGGGACTGAAGCTTTCTTT.

This clone was seen a single time. The V call is TRBV7-9, the J call TRBJ2-3; D perhaps matches TRBD2 (5 bases). V lost 3 bases to trimming and J lost 2 bases, with 12 bases between them. In germline, CDR1 is SEHNR, CDR2 FQNEAQ (reference sequence). The CDR3 runs to 15 residues. Here the CDR3 reads CASSLGFGNTDTQYF. CDR3 nucleotide sequence: TGTGCCAGCAGCTTGGGTTTCGGGAACACAGATACGCAGTATTTT.

The chain links TRBV19 to TRBJ2-1, with TRBD2 identical over 9 bases. The junction had 12 bases not matched to a gene; V was cut back by 4 bases and J by 8 bases. CDR1 and CDR2 (germline): LNHDA, SQIVND (reference sequence). This CDR3 is built from 16 residues. CDR3 nucleotide sequence: TGTGCCAGTAGTAGCATGGGACTAGCCGGCATTGATGAGCAGTTCTTC. Translated: CASSSMGLAGIDEQFF.

The sample holds a few counts of this clone. V gene TRBV4-2 combines with J gene TRBJ1-5, with D unresolved. Germline lookup yields CDR1 LGHNA and CDR2 YNFKEQ. Deletions cut 5 bases from V and 0 bases from J, with 11 bases between. The CDR3 sequence is 15 residues long. Here the CDR3 reads CASSSGLSSNQPQHF. CDR3 coding DNA: TGTGCCAGCAGCTCCGGACTATCTAGCAATCAGCCCCAGCATTTT.

This chain uses TRBV15 with TRBJ1-6, with D unclear. CDR3 length: 13 residues. Germline V CDR1 and CDR2: LNHNV, YYDKDF (reference sequence). V lost 11 bases and J lost 7, with 15 bases in between. DNA for the CDR3: TGTGCCTCCCGGTTAACAGAGAATTCACCCCTCCACTTT. This sequence encodes CASRLTENSPLHF.

The chain is built from TRBV19 and TRBJ1-4; 10 bases match TRBD1. Germline CDR1 is LNHDA and CDR2 is SQIVND (reference sequence). With 5 bases clipped from V and 0 bases from J, the junction kept 9 bases outside the gene matches. There are 18 residues in the CDR3. The CDR3 DNA follows: TGTGCCAGTAGTCACGACAGGGGGCCGACGGCAACTAATGAAAAACTGTTTTTT. Translated: CASSHDRGPTATNEKLFF.

This chain joins TRBV27 and TRBJ1-5; tentative D call: TRBD1 (6 bases). Germline assignment: CDR1 MNHEY and CDR2 SMNVEV (reference sequence). Trimming cost V 4 bases and J 2 bases, with 15 bases left between them. The CDR3 runs 16 residues. CDR3 DNA sequence: TGTGCCAGCAGTTCCAGGGGCCTTGGGGGCAATCAGCCCCAGCATTTT. It codes for CASSSRGLGGNQPQHF.

V usage is TRBV9 and J usage is TRBJ2-5; TRBD2 aligns across 8 bases. The germline CDR1 and CDR2 sequences are SGDLS and YYNGEE. V gave up 1 base and J gave up 5 bases; unmatched junction bases: 16. The CDR3 has 18 residues. The CDR3: CASSVPSTGTSGRETQYF. The CDR3 DNA is TGTGCCAGCAGCGTACCCTCGACCGGGACTAGTGGCAGGGAGACCCAGTACTTC.

The J gene is TRBJ1-2, the V gene TRBV6-5, with D possibly matching TRBD1 (5 bases). V dropped 10 bases and J dropped 0 bases, with 12 bases sitting between them. This CDR3 contains 13 residues. Per the germline V gene, CDR1 is MNHEY and CDR2 is SVGAGI. CDR3 residues: CATLDSSNYGYTF. The CDR3 nucleotides read TGTGCCACCCTCGACAGTTCTAACTATGGCTACACCTTC.

The rearrangement links TRBV5-1 to TRBJ2-3; D is undetermined. The CDR3 is made up of 15 amino acids. From germline, CDR1 is SGHRS and CDR2 YFSETQ. V lost 9 bases and J lost 2, with 19 bases in between. CDR3 DNA sequence: TGCGCCACCGCTACAGCCTTTGATGACACAGATACGCAGTATTTT. This translates into CATATAFDDTDTQYF.

The chain couples TRBV4-2 to TRBJ1-2; TRBD1 agrees at 8 bases. The germline gives CDR1 LGHNA, CDR2 YNFKEQ. The CDR3 covers 12 residues. V gave up 8 bases and J gave up 2 bases; unmatched junction bases: 1. The CDR3 sequence: CASGQGNYGYTF. Written as DNA, the CDR3 is TGTGCCAGCGGACAGGGAAACTATGGCTACACCTTC.

This clone has only a few counts. The V gene is TRBV5-1, the J gene TRBJ2-5; D remains unclear. The V end was cut by 4 bases, the J end by 0 bases, with 16 bases between. Germline assignment: CDR1 SGHRS and CDR2 YFSETQ. The CDR3 has 16 residues. The CDR3 DNA is TGCGCCAGCAGCCAATTACGCATCGGGTACCAAGAGACCCAGTACTTC. Its translation is CASSQLRIGYQETQYF.

The rearrangement joins TRBV10-3 to TRBJ1-2; tentatively, D is TRBD1 (6 bases). Trimming left V 6 bases short and J 8 bases short, with 13 bases between. CDR1 ENHRY and CDR2 SYGVKD come from the germline V gene. The CDR3 has 12 amino acids. The DNA for the CDR3 is TGTGCCATCAGGGAAGTACAGGGAGGCTACACCTTC. Translation: CAIREVQGGYTF.

The V and J genes are TRBV27 and TRBJ2-7; D is unclear. This CDR3 region has 13 residues. Germline V gene lookup returns CDR1 MNHEY and CDR2 SMNVEV (reference sequence). Trimming pared 5 bases from V and 0 bases from J, leaving 8 bases between. The CDR3 nucleotides are TGTGCCAGCAGTCCCCCGAGCTCCTACGAGCAGTACTTC. Translating it yields CASSPPSSYEQYF.